This TCR beta chain was sequenced during a study of control samples from healthy donors and cancer patients. Using immunoSEQ multiplex PCR, the repertoire was profiled, and TCRdb retains in-frame clones only, with some absent. In the table there are under 80,000 clones, over 85% of which are singletons. The V end lost 5 bases, the J end lost 0 bases, and 4 bases lay between the germline ends. Germline CDR1 reads LNHDA; CDR2 reads SQIVND (reference sequence). The CDR3 covers 13 residues. Material for sequencing was PBMCs. The receptor was derived from a woman aged 40 to 50 with lung cancer. The chain recombines TRBV19 with TRBJ1-4; D gene unclear. DNA of the CDR3: TGTGCCAGTAGTTCCACAACTAATGAAAAACTGTTTTTT. Protein sequence: CASSSTTNEKLFF. The whole variable domain, filled in from reference TRBV19 and TRBJ1-4, reads DGGITQSPKYLFRKEGQNVTLSCEQNLNHDAMYWYRQDPGQGLRLIYYSQIVNDFQKGDIAEGYSVSREKKESFPLTVTSAQKNPTAFYLCASSSTTNEKLFFGSGTQLSVL.